These 30 T cell receptor beta chains share one sample of origin, sequenced in a study of CD8 T cells in Susac syndrome. RNA in amounts of roughly 0.5 to 1 ug was reverse transcribed with random hexamers. TCRdb recomputed calls from the immunoSEQ multiplex PCR reads with MiXCR, one row per CDR3 protein. This sample has 45,000 to 60,000 distinct CDR3 sequences; around 93% occur once, and the top ten carry around 0.42%. Sequenced material: CD8+ T cells from PBMCs. The receptors stem from a human donor in good health.

The V call is TRBV5-1, the J call TRBJ2-1; unclear D gene. Looked up from germline, CDR1 is SGHRS and CDR2 is YFSETQ. V was trimmed by 1 base and J by 8 bases, leaving 7 bases between them. CDR3 length equals 12 residues. The CDR3 sequence is CASSLIRDEQFF. The CDR3 nucleotides read TGCGCCAGCAGCTTGATTAGGGATGAGCAGTTCTTC.

This rearrangement joins TRBV6-1 to TRBJ2-4, with TRBD1 identical over 7 bases. V dropped 5 bases and J dropped 4; count of bases not matched to a gene: 8. This CDR3 is 15 amino acids long. The germline V gene encodes CDR1 MNHNS and CDR2 SASEGT. The CDR3 loop is CASSPIRTGKNIQYF. The CDR3 bases are TGTGCCAGCAGTCCGATCAGGACAGGAAAAAACATTCAGTACTTC.

This sequence joins TRBV6-5 and TRBJ2-1; D not certain. Germline V gene lookup returns CDR1 MNHEY and CDR2 SVGAGI. Trimming cost V 0 bases and J 9 bases, with 9 bases left between them. The CDR3 has 13 residues. CDR3 residues: CASSYSRNIEQFF. The CDR3 DNA reads TGTGCCAGCAGTTACTCGAGGAACATTGAGCAGTTCTTC.

The chain is built from TRBV2 and TRBJ1-1, with D hard to call. Per germline, CDR1 SNHLY and CDR2 FYNNEI. The CDR3 spans 11 residues. V was clipped by 11 bases and J by 5 bases, with 12 bases between them. Written as DNA, the CDR3 is TGTGCCCTTATCCGACTAACTGAAGCTTTCTTT. It codes for CALIRLTEAFF.

This clonotype came up once. The chain has TRBV5-1 and TRBJ2-7; D not resolved. CDR1 is SGHRS, CDR2 YFSETQ, per germline. V was pared by 1 base and J by 1 base, with 9 bases between. The CDR3 is 14 residues long. CDR3 DNA sequence: TGCGCCAGCAGCTTGATAGGTTATTCCTACGAGCAGTACTTC. It translates to CASSLIGYSYEQYF.

This sequence joins TRBV6-1 and TRBJ2-7; D gene unclear. Deletions cut 8 bases from V and 0 bases from J, with 8 bases between. The germline CDR1 and CDR2 sequences are MNHNS and SASEGT. This CDR3 contains 12 residues. The CDR3 DNA sequence: TGTGCCAGCCTTAGGGACTCCTACGAGCAGTACTTC. It yields the protein CASLRDSYEQYF.

The genes are TRBV5-1 and TRBJ2-7; 8 bases agree with TRBD2. V lost 0 bases, J lost 1 base, and 6 bases stayed unmatched. Germline V gene sequence: CDR1 SGHRS, CDR2 YFSETQ. The CDR3 runs 16 residues. The CDR3 spells CASSLDSGTSSYEQYF. The CDR3 nucleotides read TGCGCCAGCAGCTTGGATAGCGGGACATCTTCCTACGAGCAGTACTTC.

This clonotype was detected once. The rearrangement joins TRBV27 to TRBJ2-1; 8 bases line up with TRBD2. Germline lookup yields CDR1 MNHEY and CDR2 SMNVEV (reference sequence). The CDR3 is 17 residues long. V gave up 5 bases and J gave up 0 bases; unmatched junction bases: 9. CDR3 loop: CASSHPLADHSYNEQFF. In nucleotides, the CDR3 is TGTGCCAGCAGTCACCCACTAGCGGACCACTCCTACAATGAGCAGTTCTTC.

This rearrangement joins TRBV20-1 to TRBJ2-1; 8 bases align to TRBD2. J was trimmed by 9 bases and V by 6 bases; bases with no gene match: 10. Germline CDR1 DFQATT, CDR2 SNEGSKA (reference sequence). This CDR3 region has 13 residues. CDR3 region: CSAGTRYGTEQFF. For the CDR3, the DNA is TGCAGTGCCGGGACTAGGTATGGTACTGAGCAGTTCTTC.

The rearrangement uses TRBV5-8 and TRBJ2-7; 8 nucleotides line up with TRBD2. CDR1 SGHTS and CDR2 YDEGEE come from the germline V gene. With V trimmed by 7 bases and J by 2 bases, 8 bases remained unmatched. CDR3 length: 14 amino acids. CDR3 DNA: TGTGCCAGCCGAAACGTAGCGGGACCCTACGAGCAGTACTTC. The encoded protein is CASRNVAGPYEQYF.

The chain combines TRBV30 with TRBJ1-2; D is uncertain. CDR3 length: 12 amino acids. Germline CDR1 and CDR2: GTSNPN and SVGIG (reference sequence). The V end lost 3 bases, the J end lost 2 bases, and 7 bases lay between the germline ends. CDR3 sequence reads: CAWRSSNYGYTF. The CDR3 DNA follows: TGTGCCTGGAGAAGCTCGAACTATGGCTACACCTTC.

V usage is TRBV27 and J usage is TRBJ2-1; D is perhaps TRBD1 (6 bases). With 6 bases removed from V and 5 bases from J, the gap between germline ends came to 14 bases. The CDR3 spans 14 residues. CDR1 is MNHEY, CDR2 SMNVEV, per germline (reference sequence). The CDR3 DNA reads as TGTGCCAGCAGCCTACAGGGCCCCCACAATGAGCAGTTCTTC. Protein product: CASSLQGPHNEQFF.

This clonotype was detected a few times. The genes are TRBV7-9 and TRBJ2-1; D uncertain. Per the germline V gene, CDR1 is SEHNR and CDR2 is FQNEAQ (reference sequence). The CDR3 sequence is 12 residues long. V lost 6 bases and J 9 bases, leaving 12 bases between the germline ends. CDR3: CASRDQAGEQFF. The CDR3 DNA reads as TGTGCCAGCAGAGACCAAGCTGGTGAGCAGTTCTTC.

This rearrangement joins TRBV4-1 to TRBJ2-7; 7 nucleotides match TRBD1. V dropped 1 base and J dropped 3; count of bases not matched to a gene: 9. Germline loops: CDR1 MGHRA, CDR2 YSYEKL. The CDR3 is made up of 16 amino acids. The CDR3 reads CASSQVLAGGNYEQYF. CDR3 coding DNA: TGCGCCAGCAGCCAAGTTTTGGCAGGGGGAAACTACGAGCAGTACTTC.

V is TRBV19 and J is TRBJ1-2; 7 bases agree with TRBD1. The CDR3 is 15 amino acids. J gave up 5 bases and V 8 bases, and 14 bases lay outside the gene matches. Looked up from germline, CDR1 is LNHDA and CDR2 is SQIVND (reference sequence). CDR3 sequence (DNA): TGTGCCAGTGAACCTGCCCGACAGGGTAGGTATGGCTACACCTTC. Its translation is CASEPARQGRYGYTF.

This clonotype was seen only a few times. This chain joins TRBV19 and TRBJ2-1; possible D gene TRBD1, 5 bases. The CDR3 consists of 15 residues. Per the germline V gene, CDR1 is LNHDA and CDR2 is SQIVND (reference sequence). The V end was cut by 5 bases, the J end by 3 bases, with 14 bases between. CDR3 residues: CASSEITGDYNEQFF. In DNA, the CDR3 is TGTGCCAGTAGTGAAATAACAGGAGACTACAATGAGCAGTTCTTC.

This clonotype was detected only once. The gene calls are TRBV6-5 and TRBJ2-7, with no clear D. The length of the CDR3 is 13 residues. The germline V gene has CDR1 MNHEY and CDR2 SVGAGI. Deletions cut 0 bases from V and 3 bases from J, with 6 bases between. CDR3 sequence (DNA): TGTGCCAGCAGTTACTCGCTAGACTACGAGCAGTACTTC. As protein: CASSYSLDYEQYF.

The V and J genes are TRBV12-5 and TRBJ2-1; tentative D call: TRBD1 (5 bases). V was cut by 3 bases and J by 9 bases, with 6 bases left in between. The CDR3 spans 11 residues. Germline loops: CDR1 LGHNT, CDR2 FRNRAP. The chain's CDR3 is CASGFDSEQFF. The CDR3 bases are TGTGCTAGTGGTTTCGACAGTGAGCAGTTCTTC.

V and J are TRBV2 and TRBJ2-1; 8 bases fit TRBD1. The CDR3 loop spans 16 amino acids. After removal of 8 bases from V and 4 bases from J, the junction contained 13 bases not matched to a gene. Germline lookup yields CDR1 SNHLY and CDR2 FYNNEI. The CDR3: CASQLSGGKGYNEQFF. Here the CDR3 DNA reads TGTGCCAGCCAGTTGTCAGGGGGCAAAGGATACAATGAGCAGTTCTTC.

This chain joins TRBV29-1 and TRBJ2-7; D is unclear. The germline gives CDR1 SQVTM, CDR2 ANQGSEA. V was pared by 7 bases and J by 6 bases, with 16 bases between. The length of the CDR3 is 12 residues. The chain's CDR3 is CSALSVAAEQYF. CDR3 DNA: TGCAGCGCCTTGAGCGTGGCGGCCGAGCAGTACTTC.

The chain uses TRBV11-2 and TRBJ2-7, with TRBD1 identical over 8 bases. This CDR3 has 15 amino acids. J lost 5 bases, V lost 4 bases, and 10 bases had no gene match. Germline V CDR1 and CDR2: SGHAT, FQNNGV. This CDR3 is CASSWGSGQGDEQYF. The CDR3 coding sequence is TGTGCCAGCAGCTGGGGTTCTGGACAGGGCGACGAGCAGTACTTC.

This chain joins TRBV29-1 and TRBJ1-1, with D unclear. The CDR3 runs 13 residues. Germline V gene lookup returns CDR1 SQVTM and CDR2 ANQGSEA. V dropped 0 bases and J dropped 4 bases, with 9 bases sitting between them. CDR3 sequence (DNA): TGCAGCGTTGAAGATCTGGCCCTCACTGAAGCTTTCTTT. This gives the protein CSVEDLALTEAFF.

The chain couples TRBV19 to TRBJ1-4, with a weak D call TRBD1 (6 bases). The germline CDR1 and CDR2 sequences are LNHDA and SQIVND (reference sequence). There are 15 residues in the CDR3. Trimming cost V 7 bases and J 6 bases, with 18 bases left between them. CDR3 sequence: CASITTPGEDEKLFF. Written as DNA, the CDR3 is TGTGCCAGTATTACCACGCCAGGGGAGGATGAAAAACTGTTTTTT.

Only a few counts were recorded for this clonotype. The chain links TRBV5-5 to TRBJ1-1; perhaps TRBD1 as D (5 bases). The V end lost 0 bases, the J end lost 1 base, and 10 bases lay between the germline ends. The CDR3 is made up of 15 amino acids. Per germline, CDR1 SGHKS and CDR2 YYEKEE (reference sequence). CDR3 protein: CASSLGGKANTEAFF. The CDR3 DNA sequence: TGTGCCAGCAGCTTGGGGGGGAAGGCGAACACTGAAGCTTTCTTT.

The chain is built from TRBV9 and TRBJ2-5; D unresolved. V lost 4 bases, J lost 5 bases, and 12 bases lay in between. Germline CDR1 SGDLS, CDR2 YYNGEE. The CDR3 totals 13 residues. Here the CDR3 reads CASSPPYSETQYF. CDR3 bases: TGTGCCAGCAGCCCACCTTACTCTGAGACCCAGTACTTC. Variable domain in full (rest from reference TRBV9 and TRBJ2-5): DSGVTQTPKHLITATGQRVTLRCSPRSGDLSVYWYQQSLDQGLQFLIQYYNGEERAKGNILERFSAQQFPDLHSELNLSSLELGDSALYFCASSPPYSETQYFGPGTRLLVL.

DNA for the CDR3: TGTGCCAGCAGCCCAAACTTTGTCAACACCATATATTTT. Residues: CASSPNFVNTIYF. The chain links TRBV14 to TRBJ1-3; unclear D gene. This CDR3 is built from 13 residues. The germline CDR1 and CDR2 sequences are SGHDN and FVKESK. The V and J ends lost 4 bases and 7 bases respectively, with 11 bases between them.

J is TRBJ2-1 and V is TRBV7-2; 7 bases line up with TRBD2. The CDR3 contains 15 residues. V lost 6 bases and J lost 0; bases outside the gene matches: 5. The germline gives CDR1 SGHTA, CDR2 FQGNSA. CDR3 amino acids: CASREAGYSYNEQFF. CDR3 in DNA: TGTGCCAGCAGAGAAGCGGGGTACTCCTACAATGAGCAGTTCTTC.

This chain joins TRBV13 and TRBJ2-4, with a possible D match to TRBD2 (6 bases). The CDR3 loop spans 18 amino acids. The ends were cut back, 2 bases at V and 0 bases at J, with 17 bases in the middle. The V gene's germline CDR1 is PRHDT and CDR2 FYEKMQ (reference sequence). Here the CDR3 DNA reads TGTGCCAGCAGCTTATTAGGAGGGGCCCCGCAAGCCAAAAACATTCAGTACTTC. It yields the protein CASSLLGGAPQAKNIQYF.

V is TRBV24-1 and J is TRBJ2-2; D is possibly TRBD1 (5 bases). V shed 7 bases and J shed 0 bases, with 8 bases lying between them. This CDR3 region has 14 residues. Per the germline V gene, CDR1 is KGHDR and CDR2 is SFDVKD. As DNA, the CDR3 is TGTGCCACCAGCCCGACAGCGAACACCGGGGAGCTGTTTTTT. Translated: CATSPTANTGELFF.

The V and J genes are TRBV20-1 and TRBJ2-7; perhaps TRBD1 as D (5 bases). Germline lookup yields CDR1 DFQATT and CDR2 SNEGSKA (reference sequence). Trimming removed 6 bases from V and 7 bases from J, with 22 bases in between. This CDR3 has 14 amino acids. CDR3 coding DNA: TGCAGTGCCACCGACCGGCAGGGCTATATTGAGCAGTACTTC. It codes for CSATDRQGYIEQYF.